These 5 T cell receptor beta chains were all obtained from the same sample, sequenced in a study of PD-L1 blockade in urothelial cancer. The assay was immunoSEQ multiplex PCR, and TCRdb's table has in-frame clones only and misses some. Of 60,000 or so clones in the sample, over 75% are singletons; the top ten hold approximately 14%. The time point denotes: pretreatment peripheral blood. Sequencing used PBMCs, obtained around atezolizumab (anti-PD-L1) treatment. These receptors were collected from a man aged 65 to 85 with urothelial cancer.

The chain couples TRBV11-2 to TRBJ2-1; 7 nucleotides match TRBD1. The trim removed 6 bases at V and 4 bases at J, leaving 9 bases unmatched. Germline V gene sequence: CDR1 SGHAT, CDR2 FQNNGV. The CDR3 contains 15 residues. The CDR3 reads CASSKGGGTYNEQFF. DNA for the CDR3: TGTGCCAGCAGTAAAGGGGGCGGTACGTACAATGAGCAGTTCTTC.

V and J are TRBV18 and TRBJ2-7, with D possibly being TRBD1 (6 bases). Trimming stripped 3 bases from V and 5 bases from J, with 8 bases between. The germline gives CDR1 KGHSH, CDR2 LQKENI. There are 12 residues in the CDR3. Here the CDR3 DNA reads TGTGCCAGCTCACCTAAGGGGGACGAGCAGTACTTC. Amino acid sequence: CASSPKGDEQYF.

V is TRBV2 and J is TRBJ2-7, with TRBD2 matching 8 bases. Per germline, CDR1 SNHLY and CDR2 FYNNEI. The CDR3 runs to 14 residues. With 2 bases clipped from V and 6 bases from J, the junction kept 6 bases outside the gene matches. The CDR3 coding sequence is TGTGCCAGCAGTGAATCTAGCGGGTCTTTCGAGCAGTACTTC. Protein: CASSESSGSFEQYF.

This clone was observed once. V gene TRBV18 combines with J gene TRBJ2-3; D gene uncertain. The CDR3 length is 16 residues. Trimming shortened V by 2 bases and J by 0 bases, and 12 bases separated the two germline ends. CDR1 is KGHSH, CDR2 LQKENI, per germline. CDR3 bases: TGTGCCAGCTCACCAAATCAACAGTTTAGCACAGATACGCAGTATTTT. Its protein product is CASSPNQQFSTDTQYF.

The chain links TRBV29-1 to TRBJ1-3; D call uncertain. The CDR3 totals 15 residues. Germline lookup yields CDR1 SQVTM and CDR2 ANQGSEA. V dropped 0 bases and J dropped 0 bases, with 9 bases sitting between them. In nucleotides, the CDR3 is TGCAGCGTTGAAGACTGGGCTGCCTCTGGAAACACCATATATTTT. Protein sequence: CSVEDWAASGNTIYF.